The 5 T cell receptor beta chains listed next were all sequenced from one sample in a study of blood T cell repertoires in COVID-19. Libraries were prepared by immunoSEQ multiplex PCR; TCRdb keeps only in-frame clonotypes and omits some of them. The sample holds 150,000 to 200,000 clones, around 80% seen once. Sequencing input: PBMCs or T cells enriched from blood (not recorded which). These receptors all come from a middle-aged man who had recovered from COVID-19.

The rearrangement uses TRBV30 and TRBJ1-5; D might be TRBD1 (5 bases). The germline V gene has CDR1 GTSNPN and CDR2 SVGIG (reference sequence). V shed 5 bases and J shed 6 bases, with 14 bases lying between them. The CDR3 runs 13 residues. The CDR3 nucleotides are TGTGCCTGGGGGGCGGGGAGGGGTCAGCCCCAGCATTTT. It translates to CAWGAGRGQPQHF.

The CDR3 DNA reads as TGTGCCAGCAGTGAAGGCCGGTCCTACGAGCAGTACTTC. It is translated as CASSEGRSYEQYF. This chain connects TRBV6-1 to TRBJ2-7; D remains ambiguous. The CDR3 consists of 13 residues. Germline V gene data show CDR1 as MNHNS and CDR2 as SASEGT. With 1 base removed from V and 1 base from J, the gap between germline ends came to 5 bases.

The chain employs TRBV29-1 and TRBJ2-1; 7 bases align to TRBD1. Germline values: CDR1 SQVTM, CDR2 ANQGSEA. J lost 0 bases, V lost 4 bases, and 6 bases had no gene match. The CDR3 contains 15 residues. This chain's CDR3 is CSVGRTGVSYNEQFF. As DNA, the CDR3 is TGCAGCGTTGGGAGGACAGGAGTCTCCTACAATGAGCAGTTCTTC.

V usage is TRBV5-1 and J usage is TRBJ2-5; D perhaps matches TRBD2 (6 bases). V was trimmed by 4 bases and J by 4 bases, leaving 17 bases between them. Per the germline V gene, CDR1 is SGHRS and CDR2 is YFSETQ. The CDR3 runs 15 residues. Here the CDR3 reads CASSATSSAGETQYF. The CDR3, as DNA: TGCGCCAGCAGCGCTACTAGCTCCGCGGGAGAGACCCAGTACTTC.

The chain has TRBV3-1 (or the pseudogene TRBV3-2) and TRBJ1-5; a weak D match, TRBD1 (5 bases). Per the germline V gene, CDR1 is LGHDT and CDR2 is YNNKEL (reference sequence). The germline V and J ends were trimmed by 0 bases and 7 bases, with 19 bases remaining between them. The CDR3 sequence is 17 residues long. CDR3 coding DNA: TGTGCCAGCAGCCAAGATCCGCCCCGGGACTCGCAACAGCCCCAGCATTTT. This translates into CASSQDPPRDSQQPQHF.